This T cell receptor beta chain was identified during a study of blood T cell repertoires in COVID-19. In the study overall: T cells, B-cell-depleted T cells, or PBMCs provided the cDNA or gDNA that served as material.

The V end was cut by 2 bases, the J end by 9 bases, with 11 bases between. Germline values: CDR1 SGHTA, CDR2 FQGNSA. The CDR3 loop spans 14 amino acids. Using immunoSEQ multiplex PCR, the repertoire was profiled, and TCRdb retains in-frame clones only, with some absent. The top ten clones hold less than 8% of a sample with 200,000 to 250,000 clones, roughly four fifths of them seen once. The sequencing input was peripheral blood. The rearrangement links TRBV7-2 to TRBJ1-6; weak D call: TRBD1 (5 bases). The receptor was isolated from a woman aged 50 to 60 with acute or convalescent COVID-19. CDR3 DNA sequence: TGTGCCAGCAGCTTATCTAGACAGACTTCACCCCTCCACTTT. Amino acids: CASSLSRQTSPLHF.